The clone carrying this TCR beta chain was seen just once. Its antigen is undetermined. With 60 Vbeta and 13 Jbeta primers, the PCR was carried out. This table comes from immunoSEQ multiplex PCR, and its TCRdb copy is limited to in-frame clones, with some not included. The sample holds under 150,000 clones, 75% to 85% seen once. From germline, CDR1 is ENHRY and CDR2 SYGVKD. Losses at the gene ends were 6 bases for V and 2 bases for J; bases not matched to a gene: 5. This CDR3 comprises 15 residues. This sample is drawn from a study of cytomegalovirus exposure and HLA in healthy donors. Study-level information: Most donors, just over 80% of roughly 400 genotyped, fell in the Caucasian-associated ancestry cluster.

Points from the study as a whole: TCR beta chain V- and J-gene trimming was linked, in a later analysis, to a missense variant in DCLRE1C. The classifier reportedly diagnosed cytomegalovirus status with high specificity and sensitivity.

The sequence was obtained from a young man in good health and CMV-seronegative. The sequencing input was PBMCs. The chain has TRBV10-3 and TRBJ2-2, with 8 bases fitting TRBD2. The CDR3 sequence is CAISTGTRNTGELFF. The CDR3, as DNA: TGTGCCATCAGCACCGGGACTAGAAACACCGGGGAGCTGTTTTTT.